This entry describes one TCR beta chain. This record comes from a study of OX40 agonist ivuxolimab in advanced cancers. Measured with immunoSEQ multiplex PCR; TCRdb has only the in-frame clones, and not every one. The repertoire has some 54,000 clones, 70% to 90% of them found once; the top ten carry approximately 7%. With V trimmed by 5 bases and J by 4 bases, 14 bases remained unmatched. From germline, CDR1 is MRHNA and CDR2 SNTAGT. The CDR3 contains 17 residues. Sequenced material: CD4+ or CD8+ T cells sorted from blood, taken in a trial of the OX40 agonist ivuxolimab. The receptor was isolated from an adult with an advanced solid tumor such as melanoma, head and neck, liver or kidney cancer. The chain couples TRBV6-4 to TRBJ2-1, with 7 bases that match TRBD1. CDR3 coding DNA: TGTGCCAGCAGTCTTCATAATAGACAGGGCCCGTACAATGAGCAGTTCTTC. Translating gives CASSLHNRQGPYNEQFF.